These 4 T cell receptor beta chains were all obtained from the same sample, sequenced in a study of blood T cell repertoires in COVID-19. Sequencing was performed with immunoSEQ multiplex PCR; in TCRdb, only in-frame clones are kept and a portion is missing. There are some 370,000 clones in the sample; roughly 89% occur only once, and about 6.5% lies in the top ten. Specimen: peripheral blood. The receptor set was obtained from a man aged 18 to 29 with active or convalescent COVID-19.

The J gene is TRBJ2-5, the V gene TRBV5-1, with D perhaps matching TRBD2 (5 bases). The germline V gene has CDR1 SGHRS and CDR2 YFSETQ. This CDR3 contains 14 residues. The V and J ends lost 0 bases and 5 bases respectively, with 11 bases between them. CDR3 DNA sequence: TGCGCCAGCAGCTTGGTCGAGGGTTCCGAGACCCAGTACTTC. Translation gives CASSLVEGSETQYF. Looking up the rest from reference TRBV5-1 and TRBJ2-5 gives the full variable domain: KAGVTQTPRYLIKTRGQQVTLSCSPISGHRSVSWYQQTPGQGLQFLFEYFSETQRNKGNFPGRFSGRQFSNSRSEMNVSTLELGDSALYLCASSLVEGSETQYFGPGTRLLVL.

The rearrangement links TRBV28 to TRBJ1-2, with 12 nucleotides matching TRBD1. This CDR3 has 14 amino acids. With 8 bases clipped from V and 8 bases from J, the junction kept 9 bases outside the gene matches. CDR1 and CDR2 (germline): MDHEN, SYDVKM. CDR3: CASSTGTGGGGYTF. The CDR3 DNA is TGTGCCAGCTCTACCGGGACAGGGGGCGGCGGCTACACCTTC.

The gene calls are TRBV7-9 and TRBJ2-7; 8 nucleotides agree with TRBD1. The trim removed 1 base at V and 6 bases at J, leaving 5 bases unmatched. This CDR3 has 14 residues. Germline values: CDR1 SEHNR, CDR2 FQNEAQ (reference sequence). The CDR3 nucleotides read TGTGCCAGCAGCTTAGGGACAGGGTATGCCGAGCAGTACTTC. Encoded protein: CASSLGTGYAEQYF.

The V call is TRBV11-2, the J call TRBJ2-1; no definite D call. Deletions cut 1 base from V and 3 bases from J, with 7 bases between. The CDR3 length is 14 residues. The germline V gene has CDR1 SGHAT and CDR2 FQNNGV. This CDR3 is CASSLAAGYNEQFF. The DNA of the CDR3 is TGTGCCAGCAGCTTAGCCGCAGGCTACAATGAGCAGTTCTTC.